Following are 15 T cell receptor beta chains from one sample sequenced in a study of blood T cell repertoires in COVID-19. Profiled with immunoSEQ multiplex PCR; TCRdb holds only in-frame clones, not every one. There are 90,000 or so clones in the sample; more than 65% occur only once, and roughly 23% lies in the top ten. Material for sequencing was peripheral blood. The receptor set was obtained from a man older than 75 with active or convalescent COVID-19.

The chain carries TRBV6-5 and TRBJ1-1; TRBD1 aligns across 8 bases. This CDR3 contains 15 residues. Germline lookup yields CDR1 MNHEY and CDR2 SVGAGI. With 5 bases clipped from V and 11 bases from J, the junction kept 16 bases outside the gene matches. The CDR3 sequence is CASSSGQGVPSAAFF. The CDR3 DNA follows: TGTGCCAGCAGTAGCGGACAGGGAGTCCCCTCTGCGGCTTTCTTT.

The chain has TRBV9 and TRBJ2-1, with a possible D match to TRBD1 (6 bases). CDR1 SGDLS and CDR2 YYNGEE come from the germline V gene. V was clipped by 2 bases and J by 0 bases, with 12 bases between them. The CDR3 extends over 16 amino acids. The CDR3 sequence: CASSVRQASSYNEQFF. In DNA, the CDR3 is TGTGCCAGCAGCGTGAGACAGGCAAGCTCCTACAATGAGCAGTTCTTC. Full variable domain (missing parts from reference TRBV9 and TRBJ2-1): DSGVTQTPKHLITATGQRVTLRCSPRSGDLSVYWYQQSLDQGLQFLIQYYNGEERAKGNILERFSAQQFPDLHSELNLSSLELGDSALYFCASSVRQASSYNEQFFGPGTRLTVL.

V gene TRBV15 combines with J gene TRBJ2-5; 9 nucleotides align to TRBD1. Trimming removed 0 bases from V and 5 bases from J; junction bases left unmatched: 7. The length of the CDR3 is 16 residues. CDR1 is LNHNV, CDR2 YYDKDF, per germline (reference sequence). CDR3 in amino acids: CATSRDRTGVSETQYF. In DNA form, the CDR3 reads TGTGCCACCAGCAGAGATCGGACAGGGGTTTCTGAGACCCAGTACTTC.

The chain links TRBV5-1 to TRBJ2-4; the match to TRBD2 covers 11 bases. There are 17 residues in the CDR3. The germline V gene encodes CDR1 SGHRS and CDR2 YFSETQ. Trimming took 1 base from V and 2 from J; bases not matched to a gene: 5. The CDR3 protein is CASSLKLAGGTKNIQYF. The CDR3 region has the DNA TGCGCCAGCAGCTTGAAGTTAGCGGGGGGGACCAAAAACATTCAGTACTTC.

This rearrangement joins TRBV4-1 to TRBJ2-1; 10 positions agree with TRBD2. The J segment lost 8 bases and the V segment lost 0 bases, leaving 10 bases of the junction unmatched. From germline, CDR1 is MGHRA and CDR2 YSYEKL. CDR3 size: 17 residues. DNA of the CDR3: TGCGCCAGCAGCCAAGAGAGAAGCGGGGGGGCCTGGGATGAGCAGTTCTTC. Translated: CASSQERSGGAWDEQFF.

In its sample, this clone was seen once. The CDR3 sequence is CASLGTVLDTQYF. CDR3 bases: TGTGCCAGCCTCGGGACAGTTTTAGATACGCAGTATTTT. The chain has TRBV28 and TRBJ2-3, with TRBD1 identical over 7 bases. Trimming cost V 8 bases and J 5 bases; bases outside gene matches: 7. CDR1 MDHEN and CDR2 SYDVKM come from the germline V gene. The CDR3 runs to 13 residues.

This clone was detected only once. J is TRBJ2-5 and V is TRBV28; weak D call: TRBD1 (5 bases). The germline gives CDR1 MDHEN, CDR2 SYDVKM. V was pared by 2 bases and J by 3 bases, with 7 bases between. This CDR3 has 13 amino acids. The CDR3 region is CASSLGAEETQYF. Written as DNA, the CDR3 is TGTGCCAGCAGTTTAGGGGCCGAAGAGACCCAGTACTTC.

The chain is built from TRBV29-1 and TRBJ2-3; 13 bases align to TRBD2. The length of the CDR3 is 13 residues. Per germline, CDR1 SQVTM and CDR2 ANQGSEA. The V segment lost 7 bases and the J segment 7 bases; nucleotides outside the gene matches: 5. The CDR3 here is CSAKTSGGNTQYF. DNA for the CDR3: TGCAGCGCCAAGACTAGCGGGGGGAATACGCAGTATTTT.

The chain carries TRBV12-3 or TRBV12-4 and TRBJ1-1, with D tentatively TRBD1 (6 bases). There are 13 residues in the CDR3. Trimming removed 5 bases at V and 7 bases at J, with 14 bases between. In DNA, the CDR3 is TGTGCCAGCAGTACGGGACATCTTTATGAAGCTTTCTTT. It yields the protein CASSTGHLYEAFF.

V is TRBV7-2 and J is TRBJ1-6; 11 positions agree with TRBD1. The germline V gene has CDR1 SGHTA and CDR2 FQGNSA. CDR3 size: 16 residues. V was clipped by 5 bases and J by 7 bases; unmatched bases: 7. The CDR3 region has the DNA TGTGCCAGCAGCCCGGACAGGGGGCAACGCAATTCACCCCTCCACTTT. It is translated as CASSPDRGQRNSPLHF.

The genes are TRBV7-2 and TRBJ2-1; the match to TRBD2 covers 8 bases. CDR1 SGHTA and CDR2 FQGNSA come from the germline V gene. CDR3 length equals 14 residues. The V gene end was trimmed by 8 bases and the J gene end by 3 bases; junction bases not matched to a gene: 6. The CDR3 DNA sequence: TGTGCCAGCCGGCCGGGGGGGATCTACAATGAGCAGTTCTTC. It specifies CASRPGGIYNEQFF.

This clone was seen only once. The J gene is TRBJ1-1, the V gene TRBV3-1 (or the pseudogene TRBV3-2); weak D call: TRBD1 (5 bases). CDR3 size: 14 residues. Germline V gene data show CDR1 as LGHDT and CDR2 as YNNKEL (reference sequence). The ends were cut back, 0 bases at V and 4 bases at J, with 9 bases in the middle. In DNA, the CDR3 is TGTGCCAGCAGCCAAGAAGGCGGGGGCACTGAAGCTTTCTTT. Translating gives CASSQEGGGTEAFF.

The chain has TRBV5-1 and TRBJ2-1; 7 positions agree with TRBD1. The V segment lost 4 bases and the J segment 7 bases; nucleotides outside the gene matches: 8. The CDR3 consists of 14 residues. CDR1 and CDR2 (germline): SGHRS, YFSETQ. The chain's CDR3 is CASSPGTVGNEQFF. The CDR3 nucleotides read TGCGCCAGCAGCCCCGGGACAGTCGGGAATGAGCAGTTCTTC.

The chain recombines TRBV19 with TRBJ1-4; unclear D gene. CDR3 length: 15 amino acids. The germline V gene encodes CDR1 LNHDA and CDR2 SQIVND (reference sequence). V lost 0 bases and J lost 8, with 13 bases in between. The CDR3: CASSIDHYREEKLFF. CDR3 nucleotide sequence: TGTGCCAGTAGTATAGATCATTACCGAGAGGAAAAACTGTTTTTT. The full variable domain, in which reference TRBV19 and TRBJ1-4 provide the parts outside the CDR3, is DGGITQSPKYLFRKEGQNVTLSCEQNLNHDAMYWYRQDPGQGLRLIYYSQIVNDFQKGDIAEGYSVSREKKESFPLTVTSAQKNPTAFYLCASSIDHYREEKLFFGSGTQLSVL.

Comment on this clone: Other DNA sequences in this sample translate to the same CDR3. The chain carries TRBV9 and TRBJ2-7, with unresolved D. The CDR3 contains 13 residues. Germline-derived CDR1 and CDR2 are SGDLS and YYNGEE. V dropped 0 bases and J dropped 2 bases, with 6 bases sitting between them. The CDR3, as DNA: TGTGCCAGCAGCGTAGGACAAACCTACGAGCAGTACTTC. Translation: CASSVGQTYEQYF.